This T cell receptor (beta chain) was captured by sequencing in a study of T-cell memory formation after mild COVID-19 (dated by TCRdb to the early 2020s). In the study overall: Most TCR sequence clusters were specific to one of the two donors. Longitudinal TCRalpha and TCRbeta repertoire sequencing tracked T-cell clones expanding and contracting after mild COVID-19 in two donors. The cohort was made up of two young adult volunteers, one female and one male, who were previously healthy.

Results the study describes overall, beyond this receptor: Balanced CD4/CD8 phenotypes were observed for clones contracting from day 15 to 85, whereas a bias towards CD4+ was observed for a second wave of clones expanding from day 15 to 37. Whether the second-wave clones peaking on day 37 were SARS-CoV-2 specific was not confirmed. Some responding clones were found in pre-infection memory, which suggests that pre-existing cross-reactive memory T cells took part in the SARS-CoV-2 response. Only a couple of mild cases were covered in the study, and larger cohorts including severe cases with pre-infection samples were considered necessary. Contracting CD4+ clones turned up mainly in the CM and EM memory subsets, whereas EMRA was where CD8+ clones were enriched.

PBMCs were isolated by Ficoll-Paque density gradient centrifugation. As concerns this clonotype: It lacks a known antigen. No qualities accompany the bases; no much larger clone lies one base away.

CDR1 and CDR2, looked up from the germline V gene, are SGHVS and FNYEAQ. Here V drops 7 bases and J drops 4 bases, and the junction holds 11 bases not matched to any gene. The CDR3 starts with the cysteine, ends with the phenylalanine, and has 16 residues. This entry keeps only the CDR3 DNA: 48 bases, framed from base 1. Sequencing took place on an Illumina NovaSeq 6000. Using 5'RACE with constant-segment primers, TCRalpha and TCRbeta cDNA libraries were constructed, with sample barcodes and unique molecular identifiers added in the process. RNA was extracted from every sample with Trizol reagent. Library amplification was performed in two PCR steps, and a second sample barcode and Illumina TruSeq adapters were introduced in the second step. Sequencing of libraries was performed on an Illumina NovaSeq with 2 x 150 bp paired-end reads. As for how the authors treated the data: Reads were demultiplexed and collapsed into UMI-guided consensus sequences with migec v1.2.7. Using mixcr v2.1.11, the UMI consensuses were aligned to TRA and TRB V and J templates and assembled into clonotypes. Clonotypes were classified as expanded or contracted when called significant by both edgeR and NoisET, with noise models trained on biological replicates. edgeR calls used a false discovery rate-adjusted p below 0.01 and a log2 fold-change threshold of 1. PCA with hierarchical clustering of max-normalized trajectories of the 1000 most abundant clonotypes was used as exploratory dynamics analysis. The CD4 or CD8 phenotype of responding clones was assigned using the separately sequenced CD4+ and CD8+ repertoires. The public reads were run again by TCRdb, first through fastp at Q25 and then through MiXCR, and only productive beta chains were kept. Each record represents a unique CDR3 protein, reported with the most common genes and DNA among its rows. None of the V and J calls come from the authors' own analysis; TCRdb made them. Recorded for this sample are under 350,000 distinct CDR3 sequences; about 17% of them occurred a single time. The ten largest clones add up to roughly 22% of the sample.

The TCR sequence derives from a young man who had mild COVID-19 (a few samples of this study predate the infection). The sample titles of this study are shuffled in the database, so cell type and time point are left out; the donor was told from shared clones. Material: PBMCs or a T cell subset sorted from them (not recorded which). In this chain, TRBV7-6 is recombined with TRBJ2-3; 10 nucleotides in the junction match TRBD2. For the CDR3, the sequence is CASTSGGGLWADTQYF. The bases are TGTGCCAGCACAAGCGGGGGGGGATTGTGGGCAGATACGCAGTATTTT.